Detailed here is one T cell receptor beta chain. Its antigen is still unknown. The protocol was immunoSEQ multiplex PCR, while the TCRdb copy is restricted to in-frame clones and leaves out a portion. The sample shows about 160,000 clones, roughly 89% of them seen only once. This CDR3 is 13 amino acids long. V was clipped by 6 bases and J by 4 bases, with 12 bases between them. Germline V lookup: CDR1 MNHNS, CDR2 SASEGT. The source of the sample is a study of cytomegalovirus exposure and HLA in healthy donors. Study-wide findings and caveats: A few chains tied to CMV proved CMV antigen-specific in vitro.

The rearrangement uses TRBV6-1 and TRBJ1-1, with D tentatively TRBD1 (5 bases). The sequenced material came from PBMCs. This sequence originates from a woman aged 18-29 years in good health and CMV-seropositive. The DNA for the CDR3 is TGTGCCAGCAGGATTACTCAGGGCACTGAAGCTTTCTTT. Amino acid sequence: CASRITQGTEAFF.